In its sample, the clone carrying this T cell receptor (beta chain) was seen once. This record comes from a study of blood T cell repertoires in COVID-19. Whole-study context: PBMCs, B-cell-depleted T cells, or T cells provided the cDNA or gDNA that made up the material.

V was clipped by 3 bases and J by 9 bases; unmatched bases: 4. CDR1 and CDR2 (germline): LGHDT, YNNKEL (reference sequence). This CDR3 is 13 amino acids long. The method was immunoSEQ multiplex PCR; TCRdb's version includes in-frame clones alone and lacks a portion of them. The table has approximately 45,000 clones, about nine tenths seen once. The sequenced material came from peripheral blood. The clonotype was recovered from a human donor in a cohort sampled during active COVID-19. V and J are TRBV3-1 (or the pseudogene TRBV3-2) and TRBJ1-1, with TRBD1 matching over 10 bases. The CDR3 region is CASSQVDRGKAFF. DNA for the CDR3: TGTGCCAGCAGCCAGGTGGACAGGGGGAAAGCTTTCTTT.